Included here is one T cell receptor (beta chain) sequence, with context. This sample is part of a study of blood T cells in healthy people across ages. The second PCR ran roughly 7 to 12 cycles with a sample-barcoded 5' primer and J-beta primers. Via MiXCR, TCRdb re-called the 5' RACE reads, giving one row per CDR3 protein. The sample holds 650,000 to 700,000 distinct CDR3 sequences; more than 45% are singletons and the top ten take around an eighth. CDR3 size: 14 residues. V lost 5 bases, J lost 2 bases, and 10 bases lay in between. Germline CDR1 MNHEY, CDR2 SVGAGI. The rearrangement joins TRBV6-5 to TRBJ1-5; D might be TRBD1 (5 bases). What was sequenced was blood. The source is an elderly woman in good health. CDR3 in DNA: TGTGCCAGCAGTATACAGGTTGGCAATCAGCCCCAGCATTTT. Residues: CASSIQVGNQPQHF.